The clone carrying this TCR beta chain has at least ten counts. Amplification of the TCR beta CDR3 regions used RNA transcripts (as template). Second-round multiplex PCR came after first-round RT-PCR with HTBI primers. MiXCR, run by TCRdb on the multiplex PCR reads, gives a single entry per CDR3 protein. The sample carries 57,000 or so distinct CDR3 sequences, approximately 50% recorded once. The data derive from a study of Graves' ophthalmopathy and Graves' hyperthyroidism. Germline lookup yields CDR1 LNHNV and CDR2 YYDKDF (reference sequence). The CDR3 contains 14 residues. The J segment lost 7 bases and the V segment lost 3 bases, leaving 4 bases of the junction unmatched.

The sequencing sample was made of peripheral blood. The receptor's source is an adult woman with Graves' ophthalmopathy. The chain is built from TRBV15 and TRBJ1-5; 9 bases agree with TRBD1. The CDR3 spells CATSRDRGGQPQHF. DNA of the CDR3: TGTGCCACCAGCAGGGACAGGGGCGGCCAGCCCCAGCATTTT.